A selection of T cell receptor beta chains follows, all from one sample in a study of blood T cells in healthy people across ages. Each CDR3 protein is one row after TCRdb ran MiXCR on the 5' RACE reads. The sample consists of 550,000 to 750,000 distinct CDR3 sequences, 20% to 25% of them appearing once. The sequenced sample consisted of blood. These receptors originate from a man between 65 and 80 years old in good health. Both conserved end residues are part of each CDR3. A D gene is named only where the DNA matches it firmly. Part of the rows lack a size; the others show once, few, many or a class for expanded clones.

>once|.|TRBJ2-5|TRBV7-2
CASSLVTGLQQETQYF
TGTGCCAGCAGCTTAGTTACCGGACTACAACAAGAGACCCAGTACTTC
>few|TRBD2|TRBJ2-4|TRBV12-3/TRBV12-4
CASSLTSGSTGIQYF
TGTGCCAGCAGTTTGACTAGCGGGAGTACCGGCATTCAGTACTTC
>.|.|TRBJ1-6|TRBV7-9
CASSLSGDGSPLHF
TGTGCCAGCAGCTTATCTGGGGATGGTTCACCCCTCCACTTT
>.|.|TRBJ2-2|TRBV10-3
CAIREDRDTGELFF
TGTGCCATCAGGGAAGACAGAGACACCGGGGAGCTGTTTTTT
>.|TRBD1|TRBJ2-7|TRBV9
CASSVDRALDEQYF
TGTGCCAGCAGCGTCGACAGGGCTCTGGACGAGCAGTACTTC
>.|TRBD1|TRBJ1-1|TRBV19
CASNPGQMNTEAFF
TGTGCCTCGAACCCGGGACAGATGAACACTGAAGCTTTCTTT
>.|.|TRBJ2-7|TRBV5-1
CASRPRTESYEQYF
TGCGCCAGCAGACCACGGACAGAGTCGTACGAGCAGTACTTC
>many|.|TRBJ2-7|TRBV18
CASSPPMGGLQYF
TGTGCCAGCTCACCACCGATGGGGGGCTTGCAGTACTTC
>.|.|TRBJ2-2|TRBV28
CASSLPVSSNTGELFF
TGTGCCAGCAGTTTACCGGTCAGTTCGAACACCGGGGAGCTGTTTTTT
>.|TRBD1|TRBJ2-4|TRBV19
CASSMGEIQGARGNIQYF
TGTGCCAGTAGTATGGGCGAGATACAGGGGGCTAGAGGAAACATTCAGTACTTC
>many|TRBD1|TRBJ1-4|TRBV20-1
CSAQNYQSQGAEKLFF
TGCAGTGCCCAGAATTACCAGTCCCAGGGGGCAGAAAAACTGTTTTTT
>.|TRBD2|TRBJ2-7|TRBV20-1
CSAAGRESAYEQYF
TGCAGTGCTGCCGGGAGGGAGTCCGCCTACGAGCAGTACTTC
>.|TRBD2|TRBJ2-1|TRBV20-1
CSARDRKGTTSYNEQFF
TGCAGTGCTAGAGACCGGAAAGGGACTACCTCCTACAATGAGCAGTTCTTC
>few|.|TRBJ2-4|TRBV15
CVTSRDRQGKNIQYF
TGTGTCACCAGCAGAGATCGGCAGGGGAAAAACATTCAGTACTTC
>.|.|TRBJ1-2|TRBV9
CASSPSTVPYGYTF
TGTGCCAGCAGCCCATCGACAGTTCCCTATGGCTACACCTTC
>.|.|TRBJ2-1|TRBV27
CASSGVGEQFF
TGTGCCAGCAGTGGGGTTGGGGAGCAGTTCTTC
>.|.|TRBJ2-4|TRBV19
CASSTSRAGLAKNIQYF
TGTGCCAGTAGTACAAGCCGCGCGGGGCTAGCCAAAAACATTCAGTACTTC
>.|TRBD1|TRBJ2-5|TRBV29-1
CSVVPTGVQETQYF
TGCAGCGTTGTCCCGACAGGGGTCCAAGAGACCCAGTACTTC
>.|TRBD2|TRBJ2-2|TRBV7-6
CASSLGGLAGGPPNTGELFF
TGTGCCAGCAGCTTAGGGGGACTAGCGGGAGGGCCCCCGAACACCGGGGAGCTGTTTTTT
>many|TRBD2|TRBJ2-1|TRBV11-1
CASSLVAGAINEQFF
TGTGCCAGCAGCTTAGTAGCGGGAGCCATCAATGAGCAGTTCTTC
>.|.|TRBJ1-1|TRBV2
CASRAGRIGTEAFF
TGTGCCAGCAGGGCGGGACGAATTGGCACTGAAGCTTTCTTT
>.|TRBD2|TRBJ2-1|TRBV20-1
CSARDPSGYNEQFF
TGCAGTGCTAGAGATCCTAGCGGCTACAATGAGCAGTTCTTC
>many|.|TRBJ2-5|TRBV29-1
CSVAAKGGGQETQYF
TGCAGCGTTGCGGCGAAGGGAGGTGGGCAAGAGACCCAGTACTTC
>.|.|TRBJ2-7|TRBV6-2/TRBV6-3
CVSSSGTHISYEQYF
TGTGTCAGCAGTTCTGGGACACACATCTCCTACGAACAGTACTTC
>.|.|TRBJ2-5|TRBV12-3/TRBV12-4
CASSFRTHEETQYF
TGTGCCAGCAGTTTTCGGACGCATGAAGAGACCCAGTACTTC
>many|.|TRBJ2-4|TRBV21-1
CASSKGQLAKNIQYF
TGTGCCAGCAGCAAAGGGCAGCTAGCCAAAAACATTCAGTACTTC
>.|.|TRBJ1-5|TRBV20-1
CSARQGLNQPQHF
TGCAGTGCTAGACAGGGTCTGAATCAGCCCCAGCATTTT
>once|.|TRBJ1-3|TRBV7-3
CTSSSKGVSGNTIYF
TGTACCAGCAGCTCTAAGGGGGTCTCGGGAAACACCATATATTTT
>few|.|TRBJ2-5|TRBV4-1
CASSRTPQETQYF
TGCGCCAGCAGCCGGACCCCCCAAGAGACCCAGTACTTC
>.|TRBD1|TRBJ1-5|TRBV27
CASSEYRGPQHF
TGTGCCAGCAGTGAATACAGGGGGCCCCAGCATTTT
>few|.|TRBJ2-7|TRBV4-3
CASSLTEKGSYEQYF
TGCGCCAGCAGCCTGACAGAGAAGGGATCCTACGAGCAGTACTTC
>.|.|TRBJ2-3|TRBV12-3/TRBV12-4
CASSLSAGTQYF
TGTGCCAGCAGTTTATCTGCCGGTACGCAGTATTTT
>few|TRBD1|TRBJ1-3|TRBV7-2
CASSHRQGHGNTIYF
TGTGCCAGCAGCCACCGACAGGGTCATGGAAACACCATATATTTT
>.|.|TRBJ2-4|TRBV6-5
CASSYSGAGKNIQYF
TGTGCCAGCAGTTACTCGGGGGCAGGAAAAAACATTCAGTACTTC